A selection of T cell receptor beta chains follows, all from one sample in a study of OX40 agonist ivuxolimab in advanced cancers. The repertoire was sequenced with immunoSEQ multiplex PCR; TCRdb's copy has only in-frame clones and lacks some. Of tens of thousands of clones in the sample, approximately 95% were seen once. This specimen consisted of CD4+ or CD8+ T cells sorted from blood, obtained in a trial of the OX40 agonist ivuxolimab. The receptors shown here come from an adult with an advanced solid tumor such as melanoma, head and neck, liver or kidney cancer. Both conserved end residues are part of each CDR3. The order of the fields is J gene, D gene, V gene, clone size, CDR3 protein, CDR3 DNA. The D gene is left open where the match is weak. Not every row has a clone size; where given, it reads once, few, many or a size class.

J: TRBJ2-1; D: -; V: TRBV12-5; size: -; CDR3: CASGSILSYNEQFF; DNA: TGTGCTAGTGGTTCCATACTCTCCTACAATGAGCAGTTCTTC
J: TRBJ2-1; D: TRBD2; V: TRBV6-1; size: -; CDR3: CASSDPILGTSGIPNEQFF; DNA: TGTGCCAGCAGTGACCCAATCTTAGGGACTAGCGGGATTCCAAATGAGCAGTTCTTC
J: TRBJ2-7; D: -; V: TRBV11-2; size: -; CDR3: CASQLPTSPRGGYEQYF; DNA: TGTGCCAGCCAGCTTCCCACCTCTCCGAGGGGCGGCTACGAGCAGTACTTC
J: TRBJ2-7; D: TRBD2; V: TRBV4-2; size: -; CDR3: CASSPAGVSAKSYEQYF; DNA: TGTGCCAGCAGCCCCGCGGGAGTTAGCGCGAAATCCTACGAGCAGTACTTC
J: TRBJ2-2; D: -; V: TRBV9; size: -; CDR3: CASRGRTGELFF; DNA: TGTGCCAGCAGGGGGCGAACCGGGGAGCTGTTTTTT
J: TRBJ2-1; D: -; V: TRBV5-6; size: -; CDR3: CASSLTGPDEQFF; DNA: TGTGCCAGCAGCTTGACTGGGCCCGATGAGCAGTTCTTC
J: TRBJ1-1; D: -; V: TRBV4-1; size: -; CDR3: CASTQGTEAFF; DNA: TGCGCCAGCACTCAGGGGACTGAAGCTTTCTTT
J: TRBJ2-2; D: TRBD2; V: TRBV9; size: -; CDR3: CASSETGGLAGNTGELFF; DNA: TGTGCCAGCAGCGAGACCGGCGGATTAGCGGGAAACACCGGGGAGCTGTTTTTT
J: TRBJ2-2; D: -; V: TRBV10-3; size: -; CDR3: CAISETAAEDTPNTGELFF; DNA: TGTGCCATCAGTGAAACTGCGGCAGAGGATACCCCGAACACCGGGGAGCTGTTTTTT
J: TRBJ2-1; D: -; V: TRBV5-1; size: -; CDR3: CASTIRGRHEQFF; DNA: TGTGCCAGCACCATACGGGGGCGACATGAGCAGTTCTTC
J: TRBJ1-2; D: -; V: TRBV5-5; size: -; CDR3: CASSSTFQGTTNYGYTF; DNA: TGTGCCAGCAGCTCGACATTCCAGGGGACTACTAACTATGGCTACACCTTC
J: TRBJ1-3; D: -; V: TRBV7-8; size: -; CDR3: CASSLERGLLPSGNTIYF; DNA: TGTGCCAGCAGCTTAGAACGGGGCCTCCTTCCCTCTGGAAACACCATATATTTT
J: TRBJ2-7; D: TRBD2; V: TRBV14; size: -; CDR3: CASSQTLAGLSYEQYF; DNA: TGTGCCAGCAGCCAAACTCTAGCGGGCCTTTCCTACGAGCAGTACTTC
J: TRBJ2-7; D: -; V: TRBV9; size: -; CDR3: CASSGGSSYEQYF; DNA: TGTGCCAGCAGCGGGGGTAGCTCCTACGAGCAGTACTTC
J: TRBJ2-7; D: TRBD2; V: TRBV7-3; size: -; CDR3: CASSSVASGNYEQYF; DNA: TGTGCCAGCAGCTCCGTCGCTAGCGGGAACTACGAGCAGTACTTC
J: TRBJ2-1; D: TRBD2; V: TRBV6-1; size: -; CDR3: CASSDTPWGGNEQFF; DNA: TGTGCCAGCAGTGATACTCCCTGGGGGGGGAATGAGCAGTTCTTC
J: TRBJ2-1; D: -; V: TRBV7-9; size: -; CDR3: CAIIWEGQGTTYNEQFF; DNA: TGTGCCATCATATGGGAGGGTCAGGGGACAACCTACAATGAGCAGTTCTTC
J: TRBJ2-7; D: TRBD2; V: TRBV6-5; size: -; CDR3: CASRSPSGSYEQYF; DNA: TGTGCCAGCAGGTCTCCTAGCGGGAGTTACGAGCAGTACTTC
J: TRBJ2-1; D: TRBD2; V: TRBV10-1; size: -; CDR3: CASRVGGPYEQFF; DNA: TGCGCCAGCAGAGTGGGAGGGCCGTATGAGCAGTTCTTC
J: TRBJ2-7; D: -; V: TRBV7-6; size: -; CDR3: CASSLGGTHSSYEQYF; DNA: TGTGCCAGCAGCTTAGGGGGGACCCACAGCTCCTACGAGCAGTACTTC
J: TRBJ2-3; D: -; V: TRBV27; size: -; CDR3: CASNHIWGPTDTQYF; DNA: TGTGCCAGCAACCACATCTGGGGGCCCACAGATACGCAGTATTTT
J: TRBJ2-3; D: -; V: TRBV9; size: -; CDR3: CASSVGGGGPDTQYF; DNA: TGTGCCAGCAGCGTAGGAGGGGGGGGCCCAGATACGCAGTATTTT
J: TRBJ2-1; D: -; V: TRBV6-5; size: once; CDR3: CASSYAGVRDEQFF; DNA: TGTGCCAGCAGTTACGCCGGGGTTCGGGATGAGCAGTTCTTC
J: TRBJ1-1; D: -; V: TRBV11-2; size: -; CDR3: CVSRKGANTEAFF; DNA: TGTGTCAGTAGAAAGGGAGCAAACACTGAAGCTTTCTTT
J: TRBJ1-6; D: -; V: TRBV27; size: -; CDR3: CASSLGGWSPLHF; DNA: TGTGCCAGCAGTTTGGGCGGTTGGTCACCCCTCCACTTT
J: TRBJ2-7; D: -; V: TRBV6-1; size: few; CDR3: CASSGYEQYF; DNA: TGTGCCAGCAGTGGCTACGAGCAGTACTTC
J: TRBJ2-3; D: TRBD2; V: TRBV29-1; size: -; CDR3: CSGTRLARTSLPTDTQYF; DNA: TGCAGCGGTACACGACTAGCGCGTACTTCCTTACCCACAGATACGCAGTATTTT
J: TRBJ2-3; D: -; V: TRBV21-1; size: -; CDR3: CASSKEGVTQGTTDTQYF; DNA: TGTGCCAGCAGCAAAGAAGGGGTAACACAGGGTACCACAGATACGCAGTATTTT
J: TRBJ1-1; D: -; V: TRBV28; size: -; CDR3: CASSLSGVGTEAFF; DNA: TGTGCCAGCAGTTTATCGGGGGTGGGGACTGAAGCTTTCTTT
J: TRBJ2-1; D: TRBD2; V: TRBV7-3; size: -; CDR3: CASSLIGGRYNEQFF; DNA: TGTGCCAGCAGCTTAATCGGCGGGAGGTACAATGAGCAGTTCTTC
J: TRBJ2-7; D: TRBD1; V: TRBV6-5; size: -; CDR3: CASSTGTGVYEQYF; DNA: TGTGCCAGCAGTACCGGGACAGGAGTCTACGAGCAGTACTTC
J: TRBJ2-5; D: -; V: TRBV9; size: -; CDR3: CASSVGAGLYQETQYF; DNA: TGTGCCAGCAGCGTAGGGGCAGGGCTGTACCAAGAGACCCAGTACTTC
J: TRBJ2-1; D: TRBD2; V: TRBV7-9; size: -; CDR3: CASSPKLAGGNNEQFF; DNA: TGTGCCAGCAGCCCCAAACTAGCGGGAGGGAATAATGAGCAGTTCTTC
J: TRBJ1-1; D: TRBD1; V: TRBV5-8; size: once; CDR3: CASSLSDRGTEAFF; DNA: TGTGCCAGCAGCTTGTCGGACAGGGGCACTGAAGCTTTCTTT
J: TRBJ2-7; D: TRBD1; V: TRBV27; size: -; CDR3: CASSTADRASSYEQYF; DNA: TGTGCCAGCAGTACCGCGGACAGGGCGAGCTCCTACGAGCAGTACTTC
J: TRBJ2-2; D: -; V: TRBV9; size: few; CDR3: CASSVVSGELFF; DNA: TGTGCCAGCAGCGTAGTAAGCGGGGAGCTGTTTTTT
J: TRBJ2-7; D: TRBD1; V: TRBV7-8; size: -; CDR3: CASSFETGGSYEQYF; DNA: TGTGCCAGCAGCTTTGAAACAGGGGGTTCCTACGAGCAGTACTTC
J: TRBJ2-3; D: TRBD2; V: TRBV27; size: -; CDR3: CASSFGAGGGDTQYF; DNA: TGTGCCAGCAGTTTCGGAGCGGGAGGGGGAGATACGCAGTATTTT
J: TRBJ2-2; D: -; V: TRBV28; size: -; CDR3: CASSLSPFGRNTGELFF; DNA: TGTGCCAGCAGTTTATCCCCTTTTGGAAGAAACACCGGGGAGCTGTTTTTT
J: TRBJ2-4; D: -; V: TRBV6-5; size: -; CDR3: CASGSGLAKNIQYF; DNA: TGTGCCAGTGGTAGCGGCCTAGCCAAAAACATTCAGTACTTC
J: TRBJ2-7; D: -; V: TRBV9; size: -; CDR3: CASSSRLDGYEQYF; DNA: TGTGCCAGCAGCTCTCGACTGGATGGCTACGAGCAGTACTTC
J: TRBJ2-1; D: -; V: TRBV4-3; size: -; CDR3: CASSLSRLAYNEQFF; DNA: TGCGCCAGCAGCCTTAGCCGTCTAGCCTACAATGAGCAGTTCTTC
J: TRBJ1-3; D: TRBD1; V: TRBV9; size: -; CDR3: CASSVTPQGDRGSNGNTIYF; DNA: TGTGCCAGCAGCGTAACCCCCCAAGGGGACAGGGGATCAAATGGAAACACCATATATTTT
J: TRBJ2-7; D: -; V: TRBV7-9; size: -; CDR3: CASSLDDGQYEQYF; DNA: TGTGCCAGCAGCTTAGATGACGGGCAATACGAGCAGTACTTC
J: TRBJ2-1; D: TRBD2; V: TRBV30; size: -; CDR3: CAWNSAGGRYNEQFF; DNA: TGTGCCTGGAACAGCGCGGGAGGGCGCTACAATGAGCAGTTCTTC